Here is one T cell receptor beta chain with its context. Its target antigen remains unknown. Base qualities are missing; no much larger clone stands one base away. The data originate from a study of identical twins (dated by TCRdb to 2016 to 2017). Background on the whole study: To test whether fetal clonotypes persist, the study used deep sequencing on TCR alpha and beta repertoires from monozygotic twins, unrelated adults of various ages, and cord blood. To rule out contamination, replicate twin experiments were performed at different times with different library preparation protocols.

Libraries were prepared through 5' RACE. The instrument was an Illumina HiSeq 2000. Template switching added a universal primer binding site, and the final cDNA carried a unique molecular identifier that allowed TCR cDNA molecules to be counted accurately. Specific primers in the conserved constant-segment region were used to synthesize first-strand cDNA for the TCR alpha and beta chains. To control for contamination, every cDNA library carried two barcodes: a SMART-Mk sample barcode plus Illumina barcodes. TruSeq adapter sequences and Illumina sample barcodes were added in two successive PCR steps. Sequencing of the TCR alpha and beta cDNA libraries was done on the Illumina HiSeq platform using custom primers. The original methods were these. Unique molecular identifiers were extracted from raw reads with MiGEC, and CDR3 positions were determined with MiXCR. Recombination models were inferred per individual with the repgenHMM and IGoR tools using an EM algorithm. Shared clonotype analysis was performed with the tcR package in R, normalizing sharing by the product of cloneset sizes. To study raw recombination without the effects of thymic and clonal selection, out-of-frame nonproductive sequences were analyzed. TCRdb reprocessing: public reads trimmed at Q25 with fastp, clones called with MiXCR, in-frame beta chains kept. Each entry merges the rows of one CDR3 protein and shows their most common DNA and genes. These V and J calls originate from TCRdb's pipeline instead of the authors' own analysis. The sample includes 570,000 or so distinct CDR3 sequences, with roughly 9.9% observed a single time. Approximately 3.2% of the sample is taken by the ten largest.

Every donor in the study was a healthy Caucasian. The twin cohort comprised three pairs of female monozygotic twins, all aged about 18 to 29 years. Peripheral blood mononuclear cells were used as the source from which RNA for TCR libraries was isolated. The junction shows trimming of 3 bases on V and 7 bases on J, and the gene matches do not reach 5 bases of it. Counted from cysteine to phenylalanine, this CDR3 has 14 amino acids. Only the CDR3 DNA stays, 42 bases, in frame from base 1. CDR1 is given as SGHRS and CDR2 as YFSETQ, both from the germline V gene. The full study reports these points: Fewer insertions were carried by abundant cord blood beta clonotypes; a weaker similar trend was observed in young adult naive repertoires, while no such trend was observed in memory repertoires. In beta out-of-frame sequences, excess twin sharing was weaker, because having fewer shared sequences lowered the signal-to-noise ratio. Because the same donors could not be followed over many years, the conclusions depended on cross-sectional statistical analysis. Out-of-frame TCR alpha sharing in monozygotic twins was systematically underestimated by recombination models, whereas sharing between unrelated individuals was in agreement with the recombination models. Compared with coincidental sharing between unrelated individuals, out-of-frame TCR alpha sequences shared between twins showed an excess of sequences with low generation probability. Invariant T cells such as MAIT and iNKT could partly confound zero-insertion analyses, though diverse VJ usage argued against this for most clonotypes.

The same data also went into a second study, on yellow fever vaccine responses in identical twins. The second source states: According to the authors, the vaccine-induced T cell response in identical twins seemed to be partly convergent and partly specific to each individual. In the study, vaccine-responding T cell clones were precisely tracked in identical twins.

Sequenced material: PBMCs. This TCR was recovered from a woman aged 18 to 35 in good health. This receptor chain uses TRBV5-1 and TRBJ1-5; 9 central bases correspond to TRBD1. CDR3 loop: CASSSGQGGQPQHF. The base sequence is TGCGCCAGCAGCTCGGGACAGGGCGGCCAGCCCCAGCATTTT.